This T cell receptor (beta chain) appears in the sequencing data of a study of beta chain features in type 1 diabetes (dated by TCRdb to 2017 to 2018). General notes on the study: Patients and healthy donors did not differ in mean age, gender distribution, total cell number or subset yield. The study compared TCRB repertoires of sorted circulating CD4+ T cell subsets between recently diagnosed type 1 diabetes patients and matched healthy donors. A total of 90 million to 140 million sorted cells were examined across all samples, and RNA yield correlated strongly with the number of cells per subset. Regulatory and stem cell-like memory subsets were obtained from only 8 patients and roughly 8 healthy donors, while naive and central memory subsets were obtained from all 30 or so donors. The paper as a whole reports these results and caveats: A moderate but significant shortening of TCRB CDR3 length was observed in type 1 diabetes patients in all four CD4+ subsets. At VDJ recombination sites, patients with type 1 diabetes made fewer insertions and deleted more nucleotides, a pattern implying thymic rearrangement abnormalities. Because small numbers of individuals were included in the HLA sub-analyses, any influence of HLA type on TCRB rearrangement was left unresolved. Naive, central memory and regulatory TCRB repertoires appeared more similar among patients than among healthy donors. Shorter templates might be favored by PCR, yet because patient and control samples were amplified and corrected together, any such skew would affect both groups equally. Because cDNA was sequenced instead of genomic DNA, activated cells with high expression could be over-represented, although the groups did not differ in activation or CD3 levels.

A single peripheral blood draw of around 100 mL on average was collected from each donor into heparinised tubes. A BD FACSAria II was used to sort naive, central memory, regulatory and stem cell-like memory CD4+ T cells with a panel that included CD45RO, CCR7, CD25, CD127, CD95 and CD27. A purity above 98% was achieved for all sorted populations. Right away, PBMCs were isolated by Lymphoprep density gradient centrifugation and were stained directly, with no culture step. To minimize batch effects, samples were stained and sorted in pairs, one healthy donor with one patient per experiment. This clone was detected only a few times. Its target antigen remains unknown. Base qualities are missing; no much larger clone stands one base away. The High Capacity cDNA Reverse Transcription Kit was used to reverse transcribe all of the isolated RNA, meaning that expressed TCRB transcripts were what got sequenced. Deep immunoSEQ sequencing was performed on naive, central memory and regulatory T cell samples, with an average of around 3.5 million total reads per sample. Sorted cells were lysed in RLT buffer and RNA was extracted with DNase-treated RNeasy Micro or Mini kits, depending on cell number. Each cell subset was processed separately to prevent cross-contamination, with patient and healthy donor samples processed together. The immunoSEQ multiplex PCR was used to amplify TCRB sequences from cDNA, yielding 87-bp fragments that span the CDR3 region. Sequencing of the amplicons was performed on the Illumina HiSeq platform. The authors processed their data as follows. Synthetic template baselines were used to correct PCR bias computationally, reads within Hamming distance 2 were collapsed, and singletons that could not be merged were discarded. Reads were aligned against IMGT to assign V, D and J genes, CDR3 length and insertions or deletions at six rearrangement sites. Within each subset, clonotype counts were normalized to the number of sorted cells before true diversity and Gini coefficients were calculated with the tcR R package. The overlap coefficient, calculated on TCRB nucleotide sequences, was used to measure repertoire sharing. This immuneACCESS table, as held by TCRdb, lists in-frame sequences with V and J called but not all clones. Of the missing ones, under half trace to an unresolved V gene in checked studies; the others have no known cause. V and J calls plus clone size are reproduced from that table; the DNA served to infer D and trimming. The sample table lists 55,000 to 85,000 clones, 49% of them with a count of one. Clones ranked in the top ten supply around 0.7% of the sample.

The cysteine opens and the phenylalanine closes a CDR3 of 14 amino acids. Only the CDR3 part of the read is kept: 42 bases, read in frame from the first base. Deletion took 6 bases off V and 0 bases off J, with a span of 8 bases between the germline ends. As encoded in the germline V gene, CDR1 is MNHNS while CDR2 is SASEGT. Sample: central memory CD4+ T cells from blood. The chain couples TRBV6-1 to TRBJ1-4; there is no confident call for the D gene. The TCR comes from a man aged 25-40 years with type 1 diabetes. The nucleotide sequence is given as TGTGCCAGCAGACTCGATCCAACTAATGAAAAACTGTTTTTT. It is translated as CASRLDPTNEKLFF.